This entry lists 30 T cell receptor beta chains sequenced from one sample in a study of early T cells in non-severe SARS-CoV-2 infection. TCRdb ran MiXCR on the 5' RACE reads and lists one entry per CDR3 protein. The data show about 80,000 distinct CDR3 sequences, 5% seen once. The sequenced sample was whole blood, obtained at baseline. These receptor sequences come from an adult who was a healthcare worker with PCR-confirmed SARS-CoV-2 infection or an uninfected control (not recorded which).

Remarks on this clonotype: The junction departs from germline at one end; a sequencing error may be responsible. This rearrangement joins TRBV6-1 to TRBJ2-7; 7 bases line up with TRBD2. The length of the CDR3 is 14 residues. The germline gives CDR1 MNHNS, CDR2 SASEGT. The CDR3 region has the DNA TGTGCCAGCAGGGAAGCGGGGAGGGAGGGCGAGCAGTACTTC. Its protein product is CASREAGREGEQYF.

For this clonotype: A much larger clone is a single base away; this may be a read error. This chain connects TRBV7-9 to TRBJ2-1, with 7 bases lining up with TRBD1. The J call may not be correct, given that the DNA end is closer to TRBJ2-7. The germline gives CDR1 SEHNR, CDR2 FQNEAQ (reference sequence). The CDR3 has 15 residues. The CDR3 loop is CASSSQGTSYNEQYF. CDR3 nucleotide sequence: TGTGCCAGCAGCTCACAGGGGACCTCCTACAATGAGCAGTACTTC.

At least ten counts were recorded for this clonotype. The V call is TRBV12-3 or TRBV12-4, the J call TRBJ2-2; 7 bases map to TRBD2. This CDR3 is built from 15 residues. V dropped 7 bases and J dropped 5; count of bases not matched to a gene: 10. The CDR3 DNA follows: TGTGCCAGCACCGCTCCTTTCGGGAGGACCGGGGAGCTGTTTTTT. This sequence encodes CASTAPFGRTGELFF.

This clonotype came up a few times. This sequence joins TRBV12-3 or TRBV12-4 and TRBJ1-2; no reliable D call. Trimming took 3 bases from V and 2 from J, leaving 13 bases between them. This CDR3 spans 15 amino acids. The CDR3: CASSLGLGRNYGYTF. DNA for the CDR3: TGTGCCAGCAGTTTGGGTCTCGGCAGAAACTATGGCTACACCTTC.

This clonotype was seen many times. The chain joins TRBV6-6 to TRBJ2-2; D possibly corresponds to TRBD2 (5 bases). Trimming removed 7 bases at V and 0 bases at J, with 9 bases between. The germline V gene encodes CDR1 MNHNY and CDR2 SVGAGI (reference sequence). The CDR3 covers 14 residues. CDR3 nucleotides: TGTGCCAGCACCCCGGGGTCGAACACCGGGGAGCTGTTTTTT. It yields the protein CASTPGSNTGELFF.

The rearrangement joins TRBV3-1 to TRBJ1-1; the match to TRBD1 covers 7 bases. Trimming at V came to 5 bases and at J to 10 bases, leaving 7 bases not matched to a gene. The CDR3 sequence is 12 residues long. Germline CDR1 reads LGHDT; CDR2 reads YNNKEL (reference sequence). CDR3 in amino acids: CASSAGGRRAFF. The CDR3 bases are TGTGCCAGCAGCGCAGGGGGAAGGAGAGCTTTCTTT.

This clonotype has a handful of counts. This chain uses TRBV9 with TRBJ2-2, with 9 bases matching TRBD1. The length of the CDR3 is 17 residues. In germline, CDR1 is SGDLS, CDR2 YYNGEE. V dropped 3 bases and J dropped 1; count of bases not matched to a gene: 7. This CDR3 reads CASSDRRDRENTGELFF. CDR3 sequence (DNA): TGTGCCAGCAGCGACAGGAGGGACAGGGAGAACACCGGGGAGCTGTTTTTT.

At least ten counts were recorded for this clonotype. The chain joins TRBV29-1 to TRBJ2-7, with 7 positions matching TRBD1. V dropped 4 bases and J dropped 4; count of bases not matched to a gene: 7. This CDR3 has 13 residues. The germline gives CDR1 SQVTM, CDR2 ANQGSEA. CDR3 sequence reads: CSVGSGTAYEQYF. For the CDR3, the DNA is TGCAGCGTTGGATCCGGGACAGCTTACGAGCAGTACTTC.

A remark on this clonotype: One base away lies a much larger clone, so this may be a sequencing read error. This rearrangement joins TRBV7-8 to TRBJ2-1; 7 nucleotides align to TRBD1. The CDR3 has 15 residues. CDR1 is SGHVS and CDR2 is FQNEAQ in the germline V gene. V shed 5 bases and J 5 bases; nucleotides not matched to a gene: 9. CDR3 in DNA: TGTGCCAGCAGCCCCCATGGACAGGTCAACAATGAGCAGTTCTTC. This gives the protein CASSPHGQVNNEQFF.

This chain joins TRBV7-2 and TRBJ2-1, with D maybe TRBD2 (5 bases). V lost 1 base, J lost 7 bases, and 8 bases lay in between. Per germline, CDR1 SGHTA and CDR2 FQGNSA. The CDR3 length is 13 residues. CDR3 in DNA: TGTGCCAGCAGCTTAGGAGCGGAGAATGAGCAGTTCTTC. Encoded protein: CASSLGAENEQFF.

This clonotype appeared many times. The rearrangement links TRBV7-6 to TRBJ2-1; D ambiguous. Trimming pared 0 bases from V and 0 bases from J, leaving 18 bases between. CDR3 length: 19 residues. Germline CDR1 and CDR2: SGHVS and FNYEAQ. The CDR3 DNA reads as TGTGCCAGCAGCTTAGCGCTGACGGCTAGTTCCTTCTCCTACAATGAGCAGTTCTTC. Translated: CASSLALTASSFSYNEQFF.

This clonotype was counted at least ten times. The genes are TRBV19 and TRBJ2-7, with TRBD2 identical over 10 bases. With 5 bases clipped from V and 4 bases from J, the junction kept 2 bases outside the gene matches. Germline CDR1 reads LNHDA; CDR2 reads SQIVND (reference sequence). CDR3 size: 13 residues. The CDR3 nucleotides are TGTGCCAGTAGTCTAGCGGGAGAGTACGAGCAGTACTTC. Translation gives CASSLAGEYEQYF.

V is TRBV30 and J is TRBJ1-2, with TRBD1 matching 9 bases. V shed 6 bases and J 4 bases; nucleotides not matched to a gene: 15. Germline values: CDR1 GTSNPN, CDR2 SVGIG (reference sequence). The CDR3 contains 16 residues. The CDR3 bases are TGTGCCTGTTTGGGGACAGGGCTAAACATTCTCTATGGCTACACCTTC. Translated: CACLGTGLNILYGYTF.

This clonotype occurred many times. The chain couples TRBV5-1 to TRBJ1-1; 7 bases are shared with TRBD1. This CDR3 contains 20 residues. Looked up from germline, CDR1 is SGHRS and CDR2 is YFSETQ. Trimming took 5 bases from V and 0 from J; bases not matched to a gene: 22. This CDR3 is CASRGLGQATAFYMNTEAFF. The CDR3 region has the DNA TGCGCCAGCAGGGGGTTAGGACAGGCGACTGCCTTCTACATGAACACTGAAGCTTTCTTT.

In this sample, this clonotype turned up many times. The rearrangement uses TRBV20-1 and TRBJ1-1, with D perhaps TRBD1 (6 bases). The CDR3 consists of 11 residues. V shed 6 bases and J shed 7 bases, with 12 bases lying between them. The V gene's germline CDR1 is DFQATT and CDR2 SNEGSKA (reference sequence). The CDR3 loop reads CSAVGGNEAFF. CDR3 bases: TGCAGTGCCGTGGGGGGCAATGAAGCTTTCTTT.

This clonotype appeared a few times. The V and J genes are TRBV6-5 and TRBJ2-2; D could derive from TRBD1 or TRBD2 (6 bases each). The CDR3 consists of 15 residues. Trimming stripped 5 bases from V and 4 bases from J, with 14 bases between. Germline V gene sequence: CDR1 MNHEY, CDR2 SVGAGI. The DNA of the CDR3 is TGTGCCAGCAGTCTTCTAGAGGGGGGCACCGGGGAGCTGTTTTTT. Amino acid sequence: CASSLLEGGTGELFF.

The CDR3 here is CASSPQGIANYGYTF. The CDR3 DNA follows: TGTGCCAGCAGCCCACAGGGAATCGCTAACTATGGCTACACCTTC. The chain links TRBV7-9 to TRBJ1-2; the D gene is possibly TRBD1 (6 bases). In germline, CDR1 is SEHNR, CDR2 FQNEAQ (reference sequence). The CDR3 sequence is 15 residues long. The germline V and J ends were trimmed by 5 bases and 0 bases, with 13 bases remaining between them. Complete variable domain (other parts from reference TRBV7-9 and TRBJ1-2): DTGVSQNPRHKITKRGQNVTFRCDPISEHNRLYWYRQTLGQGPEFLTYFQNEAQLEKSRLLSDRFSAERPKGSFSTLEIQRTEQGDSAMYLCASSPQGIANYGYTFGSGTRLTVV.

This clonotype was observed many times. The rearrangement uses TRBV5-6 and TRBJ1-1; perhaps TRBD1 as D (6 bases). V dropped 4 bases and J dropped 7 bases, with 11 bases sitting between them. CDR1 SGHDT and CDR2 YYEEEE come from the germline V gene. The CDR3 has 12 amino acids. CDR3 sequence (DNA): TGTGCCAGCAGCCCTGGGACACTTGAAGCTTTCTTT. Translation gives CASSPGTLEAFF. Full variable domain (outside the CDR3, taken from reference TRBV5-6 and TRBJ1-1): DAGVTQSPTHLIKTRGQQVTLRCSPKSGHDTVSWYQQALGQGPQFIFQYYEEEERQRGNFPDRFSGHQFPNYSSELNVNALLLGDSALYLCASSPGTLEAFFGQGTRLTVV.

This clonotype was counted ten times or more. J is TRBJ1-1 and V is TRBV7-9; D gene uncertain. With 0 bases removed from V and 8 bases from J, the gap between germline ends came to 4 bases. Per the germline V gene, CDR1 is SEHNR and CDR2 is FQNEAQ (reference sequence). The length of the CDR3 is 11 residues. CDR3 amino acids: CASSLAGEAFF. The CDR3 DNA follows: TGTGCCAGCAGCTTAGCGGGAGAAGCTTTCTTT. Complete variable domain (other parts from reference TRBV7-9 and TRBJ1-1): DTGVSQNPRHKITKRGQNVTFRCDPISEHNRLYWYRQTLGQGPEFLTYFQNEAQLEKSRLLSDRFSAERPKGSFSTLEIQRTEQGDSAMYLCASSLAGEAFFGQGTRLTVV.

The rearrangement links TRBV6-5 to TRBJ1-5, with D perhaps TRBD1 (5 bases). CDR1 and CDR2 from the germline V gene are MNHEY and SVGAGI. The CDR3 runs to 15 residues. V was cut by 3 bases and J by 6 bases, with 15 bases left in between. This CDR3 is CASSYRTGDGQPQHF. CDR3 DNA: TGTGCCAGCAGTTATAGGACGGGGGACGGTCAGCCCCAGCATTTT.

In this sample, this clonotype turned up many times. The chain carries TRBV4-1 and TRBJ1-1; maybe TRBD1 (5 bases). Germline V gene sequence: CDR1 MGHRA, CDR2 YSYEKL. CDR3 length equals 15 residues. V lost 4 bases and J lost 0, with 12 bases in between. CDR3 coding DNA: TGCGCCAGCAGCCCGTGGGGCGGATTGAACACTGAAGCTTTCTTT. This translates into CASSPWGGLNTEAFF.

This clonotype came up a few times. This chain uses TRBV6-5 with TRBJ2-2, with D possibly being TRBD1 (6 bases). There are 16 residues in the CDR3. V was trimmed by 2 bases and J by 5 bases, leaving 15 bases between them. Germline-derived CDR1 and CDR2 are MNHEY and SVGAGI. Here the CDR3 reads CASSYHSNRVTGELFF. CDR3 DNA sequence: TGTGCCAGCAGTTACCATAGCAACAGGGTGACCGGGGAGCTGTTTTTT.

This clonotype was counted at least ten times. This chain links TRBV20-1 with TRBJ2-5, with a tentative D call TRBD1 (5 bases). The CDR3 spans 12 residues. The V gene lost 4 bases and the J gene lost 1 base, with 7 bases spanning the gap. The germline V gene has CDR1 DFQATT and CDR2 SNEGSKA (reference sequence). CDR3 sequence: CSATGFQETQYF. CDR3 bases: TGCAGTGCTACAGGGTTCCAAGAGACCCAGTACTTC.

This clonotype was seen many times. The V call is TRBV10-3, the J call TRBJ1-2, with 7 positions matching TRBD1. Germline CDR1 reads ENHRY; CDR2 reads SYGVKD. The CDR3 has 12 amino acids. With V trimmed by 8 bases and J by 6 bases, 6 bases remained unmatched. CDR3 nucleotide sequence: TGTGCCATCTCTCTAGGGGGCGATGGCTACACCTTC. As protein: CAISLGGDGYTF.

The chain employs TRBV7-2 and TRBJ2-5; 8 bases are shared with TRBD2. J was trimmed by 6 bases and V by 5 bases; bases with no gene match: 8. The CDR3 contains 14 residues. Germline CDR1 is SGHTA and CDR2 is FQGNSA. In nucleotides, the CDR3 is TGTGCCAGCAGCCCAACTAGCGGCCCCAAGACCCAGTACTTC. It specifies CASSPTSGPKTQYF.

The V call is TRBV7-7, the J call TRBJ2-1; 11 positions agree with TRBD2. Germline lookup yields CDR1 SSHAT and CDR2 FNYEAQ (reference sequence). V was pared by 5 bases and J by 4 bases, with 7 bases of the junction left unmatched. The CDR3 consists of 16 residues. CDR3 residues: CASSERGLAGYNEQFF. The CDR3 region has the DNA TGTGCCAGCAGCGAGAGAGGACTAGCGGGTTACAATGAGCAGTTCTTC. The full variable domain, completed using reference TRBV7-7 and TRBJ2-1, is GAGVSQSPRYKVTKRGQDVTLRCDPISSHATLYWYQQALGQGPEFLTYFNYEAQPDKSGLPSDRFSAERPEGSISTLTIQRTEQRDSAMYRCASSERGLAGYNEQFFGPGTRLTVL.

The CDR3 coding sequence is TGCAGTGCTAGAACCAGACTAGCGGGTTACGAGCAGTACTTC. Translated, it gives CSARTRLAGYEQYF. The chain combines TRBV20-1 with TRBJ2-7, with 10 positions matching TRBD2. The CDR3 totals 14 residues. V shed 2 bases, J shed 4 bases, and the junction held 5 bases outside the gene matches. The germline gives CDR1 DFQATT, CDR2 SNEGSKA (reference sequence).

There are many counts of this clonotype. The V and J genes are TRBV20-1 and TRBJ1-2; possible D gene TRBD1, 6 bases. The CDR3 is 12 amino acids. Germline V gene sequence: CDR1 DFQATT, CDR2 SNEGSKA (reference sequence). The CDR3 nucleotides are TGCACAATGGACAGCCCAAACTATGGCTACACCTTC. This codes for CTMDSPNYGYTF.

In its sample, this clonotype was seen many times. This chain joins TRBV4-2 and TRBJ1-3; D remains unclear. Germline V gene lookup returns CDR1 LGHNA and CDR2 YNFKEQ. V was clipped by 0 bases and J by 0 bases, with 6 bases between them. The CDR3 covers 15 residues. Here the CDR3 DNA reads TGTGCCAGCAGCCAAGACGCATCCTCTGGAAACACCATATATTTT. Encoded protein: CASSQDASSGNTIYF.

In its sample, this clonotype was seen many times. This sequence joins TRBV4-2 and TRBJ2-1; D is undetermined. Germline assignment: CDR1 LGHNA and CDR2 YNFKEQ. Trimming left V 1 base short and J 7 bases short, with 2 bases between. The CDR3 consists of 11 residues. CDR3 nucleotides: TGTGCCAGCAGCCAAGCGAATGAGCAGTTCTTC. Its translation is CASSQANEQFF.